Presented here are 10 T cell receptor beta chains from one specimen sequenced in a study of blood T cell repertoires in COVID-19 (dated by TCRdb to about 2020). The protocol used for the library was the immunoSEQ multiplex PCR assay. The table comes from immuneACCESS by way of TCRdb, which keeps in-frame sequences with V and J called. Part of the clones is missing from these tables; in studies checked, under half for an unresolved V gene and the rest for unknown reasons. The sample yields hundreds of thousands of clones; around 88% were counted once. Of the sample, 7.1% is held by the ten largest clones. The sample comprised peripheral blood. The origin of the receptors is a woman aged 60-75 years with COVID-19, enrolled during active disease.

The rearrangement links TRBV7-9 to TRBJ2-3; no clear D gene. This CDR3 comprises 14 residues. Per the germline V gene, CDR1 is SEHNR and CDR2 is FQNEAQ (reference sequence). V shed 1 base and J shed 4 bases, with 9 bases lying between them. The CDR3 protein is CASSLGEVADTQYF. The DNA of the CDR3 is TGTGCCAGCAGCTTAGGCGAGGTGGCAGATACGCAGTATTTT.

J is TRBJ1-4 and V is TRBV24-1, with D maybe TRBD1 (6 bases). V was clipped by 8 bases and J by 1 base, with 13 bases between them. The CDR3 contains 15 residues. In germline, CDR1 is KGHDR, CDR2 SFDVKD. The CDR3 DNA follows: TGTGCCACCAACGGGGGGCGCGGAACTAATGAAAAACTGTTTTTT. Protein: CATNGGRGTNEKLFF.

The chain employs TRBV24-1 and TRBJ2-7; D possibly corresponds to TRBD2 (6 bases). Germline V CDR1 and CDR2: KGHDR, SFDVKD. V gave up 9 bases and J gave up 1 base, with 9 bases separating them. This CDR3 is built from 12 residues. The CDR3 sequence is CATPGDSYEQYF. As DNA, the CDR3 is TGTGCCACCCCGGGGGATTCCTACGAGCAGTACTTC.

The genes are TRBV6-2 or TRBV6-3 and TRBJ2-5; D is unresolved. Deletions cut 2 bases from V and 7 bases from J, with 8 bases between. From germline, CDR1 is MNHEY and CDR2 SVGEGT. This CDR3 spans 12 amino acids. CDR3: CASSYRVGTQYF. CDR3 bases: TGTGCCAGCAGTTACCGGGTTGGGACCCAGTACTTC.

The J gene is TRBJ2-6, the V gene TRBV18; 8 bases line up with TRBD1. CDR1 KGHSH and CDR2 LQKENI come from the germline V gene. This CDR3 has 19 residues. The junction had 10 bases not matched to a gene; V was cut back by 3 bases and J by 0 bases. CDR3: CASSPRGGTGHSGANVLTF. The CDR3 coding sequence is TGTGCCAGCTCACCCCGAGGGGGGACAGGCCACTCTGGGGCCAACGTCCTGACTTTC.

This chain uses TRBV28 with TRBJ1-2; the D is unclear. Germline loops: CDR1 MDHEN, CDR2 SYDVKM. The CDR3 covers 17 residues. Between the trimmed V and J ends, which lost 5 bases and 0 bases, there was a span of 19 bases. Here the CDR3 reads CASSPPPVQLANYGYTF. CDR3 bases: TGTGCCAGCAGTCCCCCCCCGGTCCAGCTAGCTAACTATGGCTACACCTTC.

V gene TRBV9 combines with J gene TRBJ1-1, with no clear D. CDR1 SGDLS and CDR2 YYNGEE come from the germline V gene. V lost 0 bases to trimming and J lost 5 bases, with 8 bases between them. The CDR3 extends over 13 amino acids. CDR3 nucleotide sequence: TGTGCCAGCAGCGTAGGAGGTTTTACTGAAGCTTTCTTT. Its translation is CASSVGGFTEAFF.

The chain employs TRBV6-2 or TRBV6-3 and TRBJ1-2; D uncertain. The V gene lost 0 bases and the J gene lost 0 bases, with 8 bases spanning the gap. The CDR3 consists of 15 residues. CDR1 and CDR2 (germline): MNHEY, SVGEGT. CDR3 DNA sequence: TGTGCCAGCAGTTACTCTCCGGGATCTAACTATGGCTACACCTTC. Translating gives CASSYSPGSNYGYTF.

The chain couples TRBV6-1 to TRBJ1-1, with 7 bases lining up with TRBD1. Trimming removed 1 base from V and 11 bases from J; junction bases left unmatched: 7. The germline V gene encodes CDR1 MNHNS and CDR2 SASEGT. This CDR3 comprises 13 residues. The CDR3 here is CASSEEQGNSAFF. As DNA, the CDR3 is TGTGCCAGCAGTGAAGAACAGGGGAACTCGGCTTTCTTT.

The chain joins TRBV4-1 to TRBJ1-4, with 7 bases fitting TRBD1. After removal of 0 bases from V and 7 bases from J, the junction contained 5 bases not matched to a gene. The CDR3 sequence is 15 residues long. The V gene's germline CDR1 is MGHRA and CDR2 YSYEKL. The CDR3 sequence is CASSQDGAGGEKLFF. The CDR3 region has the DNA TGCGCCAGCAGCCAAGATGGGGCAGGGGGTGAAAAACTGTTTTTT.